This TCR beta chain was recovered during a study of cytomegalovirus exposure and HLA in healthy donors. Study-wide background: Within the Caucasian-associated ancestry cluster were roughly 82% of the approximately 390 genotyped donors. Points from the study as a whole: The only immune exposure information that was available was CMV serostatus.

CDR3 size: 12 residues. V was cut by 11 bases and J by 6 bases, with 14 bases left in between. Germline CDR1 WSHSY, CDR2 SAAADI. PCR primers comprised 60 Vbeta and 13 Jbeta primers. Profiling relied on immunoSEQ multiplex PCR, and the TCRdb table lists in-frame clones only, not all of them. The sample includes about 150,000 clones, around 74% of them seen just once. This clone has just one count. Its antigen is still unknown. The receptor was derived from a man younger than 35 in good health and CMV-seronegative. The V gene is TRBV10-2, the J gene TRBJ2-1, with D tentatively TRBD1 (5 bases). The sequenced sample was PBMCs. The CDR3: CASSQGLNEQFF. The CDR3 coding sequence is TGCGCCTCTAGTCAGGGCCTCAATGAGCAGTTCTTC.